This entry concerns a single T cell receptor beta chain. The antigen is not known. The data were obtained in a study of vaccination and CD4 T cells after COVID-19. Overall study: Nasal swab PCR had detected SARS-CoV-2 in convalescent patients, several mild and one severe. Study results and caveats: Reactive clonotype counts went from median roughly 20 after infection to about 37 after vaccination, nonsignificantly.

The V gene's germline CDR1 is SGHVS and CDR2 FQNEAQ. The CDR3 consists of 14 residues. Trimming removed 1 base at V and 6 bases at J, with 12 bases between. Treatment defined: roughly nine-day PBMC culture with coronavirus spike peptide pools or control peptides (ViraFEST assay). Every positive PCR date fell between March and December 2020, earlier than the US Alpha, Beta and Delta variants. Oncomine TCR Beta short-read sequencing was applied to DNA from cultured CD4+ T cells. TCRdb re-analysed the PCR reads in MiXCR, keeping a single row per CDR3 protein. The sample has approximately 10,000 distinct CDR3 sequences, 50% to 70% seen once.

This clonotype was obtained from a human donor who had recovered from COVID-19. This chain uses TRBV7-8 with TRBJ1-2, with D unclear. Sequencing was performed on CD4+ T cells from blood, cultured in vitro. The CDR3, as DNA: TGTGCCAGCAGCTTAGGAGCCGGGTTTGATGGCTACACCTTC. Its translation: CASSLGAGFDGYTF.